The rows below give T cell receptor beta chains drawn from one sample of a study of cytomegalovirus exposure and HLA in healthy donors. Assay used: immunoSEQ multiplex PCR; TCRdb lists only in-frame clones, some missing. The sample holds roughly 120,000 clones, about 80% seen once. Sequencing used PBMCs. The receptors originated from a woman under 30 in good health and CMV-seronegative. Each CDR3 is given with its conserved first and last residue. The order of the fields is J gene, clone size, D gene, V gene, CDR3 DNA, CDR3 protein. The D gene is left open where the match is weak. Some rows have no size entry. The others give once, few or many, or a class for an expanded clone.

TRBJ1-2 NA NA TRBV27 TGTGCCAGCAGCGAGGGTCTAGACTATGGCTACACCTTC CASSEGLDYGYTF
TRBJ2-2 once NA TRBV5-1 TGCGCCAGCGGCTTTTACGACTCCGGGGAGCTGTTTTTT CASGFYDSGELFF
TRBJ1-1 NA NA TRBV2 TGTGCCAGCCGACTACAACCGAACACTGAAGCTTTCTTT CASRLQPNTEAFF
TRBJ2-2 NA NA TRBV19 TGTGCCAGTAGTATCCTAGGCGGGGAGCTGTTTTTT CASSILGGELFF
TRBJ1-2 NA NA TRBV15 TGTGCCACCAGCAGAGAAAGTGGGAGGTTGGGCTACACCTTC CATSRESGRLGYTF
TRBJ2-3 NA NA TRBV11-2 TGTGCCAGCAGCCCCCTACGGAGCACAGATACGCAGTATTTT CASSPLRSTDTQYF
TRBJ1-5 NA TRBD1 TRBV29-1 TGCAGCGTTTTACAGGGGATCGGTCAGCCCCAGCATTTT CSVLQGIGQPQHF
TRBJ2-1 few NA TRBV6-1 TGTGCCAGCAGGGCCAGCTCCTACAATGAGCAGTTCTTC CASRASSYNEQFF
TRBJ2-3 NA TRBD2 TRBV7-9 TGTGCCAGCAGCCCGGGGACTAGCGGTTTAATGGATACGCAGTATTTT CASSPGTSGLMDTQYF
TRBJ2-3 NA NA TRBV7-2 TGTGCCAGCAGCTTAGGTCCTCCCGGACTAGGGGGGGGAGATACGCAGTATTTT CASSLGPPGLGGGDTQYF
TRBJ1-1 NA NA TRBV9 TGTGCCAGCAGCGTAGCCCCAGGGGTGAACACTGAAGCTTTCTTT CASSVAPGVNTEAFF
TRBJ1-5 NA NA TRBV6-5 TGTGCCAGCTCCCCCAGCGGCAGGACGAATCAGCCCCAGCATTTT CASSPSGRTNQPQHF
TRBJ1-2 NA TRBD1 TRBV4-2 TGTGCCAGCAGCCAAGAGGCAGGGGGCTATGGCTACACCTTC CASSQEAGGYGYTF
TRBJ1-4 NA NA TRBV6-6 TGTGCCAGCAGTTACCAGGGTCAACATAATGAAAAACTGTTTTTT CASSYQGQHNEKLFF
TRBJ1-6 few TRBD1 TRBV19 TGTGCCAGTAGCCCCACAGGGGGCGGGTATAATTCACCCCTCCACTTT CASSPTGGGYNSPLHF
TRBJ1-1 NA NA TRBV25-1 TGTGCCAGCAGTCAAATGGGCAGATTGAACACTGAAGCTTTCTTT CASSQMGRLNTEAFF
TRBJ2-7 NA TRBD2 TRBV2 TGTGCCAGCAGTGTGGAGGCGGGAGGATCCGAGCAGTACTTC CASSVEAGGSEQYF
TRBJ2-1 NA TRBD1 TRBV6-1 TGTGCCAGCAGGTCGACAGGGGTCGGTGAGCAGTTCTTC CASRSTGVGEQFF
TRBJ1-1 NA NA TRBV4-1 TGCGCCAGCAGCCAAGGAGCTATGAGACGGGGGAGGGATAGTAACACTGAAGCTTTCTTT CASSQGAMRRGRDSNTEAFF